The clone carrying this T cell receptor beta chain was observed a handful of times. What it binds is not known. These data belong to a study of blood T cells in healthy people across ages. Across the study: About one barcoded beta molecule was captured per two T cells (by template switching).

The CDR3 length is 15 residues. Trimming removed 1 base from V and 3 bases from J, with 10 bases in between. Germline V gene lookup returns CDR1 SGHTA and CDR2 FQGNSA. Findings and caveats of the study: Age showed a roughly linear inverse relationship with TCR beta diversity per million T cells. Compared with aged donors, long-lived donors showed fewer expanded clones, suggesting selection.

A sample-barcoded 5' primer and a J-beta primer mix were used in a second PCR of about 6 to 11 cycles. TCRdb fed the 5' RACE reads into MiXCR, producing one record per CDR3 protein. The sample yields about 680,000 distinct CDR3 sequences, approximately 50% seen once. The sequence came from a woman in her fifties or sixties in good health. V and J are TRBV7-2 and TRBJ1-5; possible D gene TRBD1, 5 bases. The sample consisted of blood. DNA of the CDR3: TGTGCCAGCAGCTTAGGGGACCAGCCCAATCAGCCCCAGCATTTT. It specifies CASSLGDQPNQPQHF.